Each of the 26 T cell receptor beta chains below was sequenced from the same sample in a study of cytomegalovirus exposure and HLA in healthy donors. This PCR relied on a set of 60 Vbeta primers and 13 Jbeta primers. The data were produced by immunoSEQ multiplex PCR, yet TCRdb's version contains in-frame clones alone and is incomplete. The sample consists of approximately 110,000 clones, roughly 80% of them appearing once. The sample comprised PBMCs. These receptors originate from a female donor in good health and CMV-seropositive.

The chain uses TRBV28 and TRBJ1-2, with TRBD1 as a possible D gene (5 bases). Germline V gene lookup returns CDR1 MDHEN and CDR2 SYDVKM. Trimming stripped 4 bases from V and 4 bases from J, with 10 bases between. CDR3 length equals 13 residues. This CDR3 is CASSSGRAYGYTF. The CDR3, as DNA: TGTGCCAGCAGTTCAGGGAGGGCCTATGGCTACACCTTC.

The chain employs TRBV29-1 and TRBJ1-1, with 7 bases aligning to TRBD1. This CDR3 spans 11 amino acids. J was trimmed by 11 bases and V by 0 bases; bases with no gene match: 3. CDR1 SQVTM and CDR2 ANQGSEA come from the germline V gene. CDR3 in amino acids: CSVEEKGAAFF. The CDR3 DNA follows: TGCAGCGTTGAAGAGAAGGGGGCGGCTTTCTTT.

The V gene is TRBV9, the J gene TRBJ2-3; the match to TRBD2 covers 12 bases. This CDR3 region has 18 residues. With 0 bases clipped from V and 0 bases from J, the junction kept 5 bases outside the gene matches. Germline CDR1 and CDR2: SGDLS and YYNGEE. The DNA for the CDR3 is TGTGCCAGCAGCGTAGAGGGGGGACTAGCGGGTAGCACAGATACGCAGTATTTT. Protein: CASSVEGGLAGSTDTQYF.

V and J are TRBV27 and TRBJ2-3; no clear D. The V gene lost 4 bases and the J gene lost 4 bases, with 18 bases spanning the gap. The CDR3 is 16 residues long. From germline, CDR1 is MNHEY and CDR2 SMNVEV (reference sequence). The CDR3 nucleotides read TGTGCCAGCAGTTCTGCGGAAGCGACGGTTTCAGATACGCAGTATTTT. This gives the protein CASSSAEATVSDTQYF.

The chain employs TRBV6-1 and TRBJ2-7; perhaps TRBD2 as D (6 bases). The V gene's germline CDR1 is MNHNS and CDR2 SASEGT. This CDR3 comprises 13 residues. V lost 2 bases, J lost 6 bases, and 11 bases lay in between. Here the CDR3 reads CASSEYNGGEQYF. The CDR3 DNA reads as TGTGCCAGCAGTGAATATAACGGGGGCGAGCAGTACTTC.

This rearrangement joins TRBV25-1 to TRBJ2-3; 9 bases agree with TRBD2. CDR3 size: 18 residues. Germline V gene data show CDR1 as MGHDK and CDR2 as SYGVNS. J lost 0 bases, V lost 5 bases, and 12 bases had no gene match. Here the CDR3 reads CASSRYAAGGLSTDTQYF. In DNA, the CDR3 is TGTGCCAGCAGTAGGTATGCGGCGGGAGGGCTTAGCACAGATACGCAGTATTTT. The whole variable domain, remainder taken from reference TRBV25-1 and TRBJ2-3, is EADIYQTPRYLVIGTGKKITLECSQTMGHDKMYWYQQDPGMELHLIHYSYGVNSTEKGDLSSESTVSRIRTEHFPLTLESARPSHTSQYLCASSRYAAGGLSTDTQYFGPGTRLTVL.

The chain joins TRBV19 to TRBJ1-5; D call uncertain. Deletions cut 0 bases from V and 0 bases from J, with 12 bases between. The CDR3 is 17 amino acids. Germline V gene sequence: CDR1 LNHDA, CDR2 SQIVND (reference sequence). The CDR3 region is CASSIDRTANSNQPQHF. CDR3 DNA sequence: TGTGCCAGTAGTATAGACCGAACAGCAAATAGCAATCAGCCCCAGCATTTT. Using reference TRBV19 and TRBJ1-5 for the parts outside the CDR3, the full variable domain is DGGITQSPKYLFRKEGQNVTLSCEQNLNHDAMYWYRQDPGQGLRLIYYSQIVNDFQKGDIAEGYSVSREKKESFPLTVTSAQKNPTAFYLCASSIDRTANSNQPQHFGDGTRLSIL.

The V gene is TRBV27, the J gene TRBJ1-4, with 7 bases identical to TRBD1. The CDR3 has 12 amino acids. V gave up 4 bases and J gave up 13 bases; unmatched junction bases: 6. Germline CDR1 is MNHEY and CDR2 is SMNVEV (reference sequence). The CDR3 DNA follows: TGTGCCAGCAGTTCGGACAGGACCAGACTGTTTTTT. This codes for CASSSDRTRLFF.

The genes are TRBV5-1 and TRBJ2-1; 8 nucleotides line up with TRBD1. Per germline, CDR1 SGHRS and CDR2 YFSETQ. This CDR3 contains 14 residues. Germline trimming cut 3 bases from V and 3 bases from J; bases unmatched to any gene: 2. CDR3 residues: CASSSDRGYNEQFF. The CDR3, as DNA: TGCGCCAGCAGCTCAGACAGGGGCTACAATGAGCAGTTCTTC.

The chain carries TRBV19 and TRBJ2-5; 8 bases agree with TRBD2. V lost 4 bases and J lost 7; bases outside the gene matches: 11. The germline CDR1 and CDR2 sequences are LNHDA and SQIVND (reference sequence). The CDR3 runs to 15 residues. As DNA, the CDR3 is TGTGCCAGTAGTAAGGGGTCAGGGGCGGGGGGGACCCAGTACTTC. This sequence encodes CASSKGSGAGGTQYF.

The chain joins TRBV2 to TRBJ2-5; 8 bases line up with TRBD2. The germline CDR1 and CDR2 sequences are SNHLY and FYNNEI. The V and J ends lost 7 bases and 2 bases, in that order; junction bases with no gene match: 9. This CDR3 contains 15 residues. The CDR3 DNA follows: TGTGCCAGCATTCGGGACGGGGGGGGGCAAGAGACCCAGTACTTC. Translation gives CASIRDGGGQETQYF.

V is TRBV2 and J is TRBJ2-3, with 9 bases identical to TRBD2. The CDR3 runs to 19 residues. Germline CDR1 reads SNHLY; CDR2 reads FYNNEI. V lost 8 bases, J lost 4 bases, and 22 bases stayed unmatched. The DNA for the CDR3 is TGTGCCAGCGTACCACCCTATCTAGCGGGACCCACCGGGTCAGATACGCAGTATTTT. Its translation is CASVPPYLAGPTGSDTQYF.

The CDR3: CASSLRDRDQETQYF. CDR3 nucleotides: TGTGCCAGTAGTCTCCGGGACAGGGATCAAGAGACCCAGTACTTC. The rearrangement uses TRBV19 and TRBJ2-5, with 9 positions matching TRBD1. The germline CDR1 and CDR2 sequences are LNHDA and SQIVND (reference sequence). The V gene end was trimmed by 5 bases and the J gene end by 2 bases; junction bases not matched to a gene: 6. CDR3 length equals 15 residues.

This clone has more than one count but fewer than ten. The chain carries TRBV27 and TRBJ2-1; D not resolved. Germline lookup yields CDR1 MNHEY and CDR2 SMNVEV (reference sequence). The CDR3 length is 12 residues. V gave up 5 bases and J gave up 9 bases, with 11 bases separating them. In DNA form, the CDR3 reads TGTGCCAGCAGTCCCTTGAGAGGTGAGCAGTTCTTC. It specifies CASSPLRGEQFF.

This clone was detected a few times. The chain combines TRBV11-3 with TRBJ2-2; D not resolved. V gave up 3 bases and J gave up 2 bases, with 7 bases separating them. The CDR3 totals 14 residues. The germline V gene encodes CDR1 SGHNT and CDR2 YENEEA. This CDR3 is CASSFGGNTGELFF. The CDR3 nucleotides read TGTGCCAGCAGCTTCGGCGGCAACACCGGGGAGCTGTTTTTT.

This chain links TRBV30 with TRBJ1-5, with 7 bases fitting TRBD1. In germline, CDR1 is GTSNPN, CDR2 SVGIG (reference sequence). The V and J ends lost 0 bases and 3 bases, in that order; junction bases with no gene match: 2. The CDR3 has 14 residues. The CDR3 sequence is CAWSVQGNNQPQHF. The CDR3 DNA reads TGTGCCTGGAGTGTACAGGGGAACAATCAGCCCCAGCATTTT.

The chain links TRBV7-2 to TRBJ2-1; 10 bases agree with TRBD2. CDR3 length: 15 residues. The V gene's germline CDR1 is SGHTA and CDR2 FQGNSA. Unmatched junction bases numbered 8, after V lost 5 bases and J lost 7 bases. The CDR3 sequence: CASSPPAGGRNEQFF. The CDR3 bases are TGTGCCAGCAGCCCTCCAGCGGGGGGGCGGAATGAGCAGTTCTTC. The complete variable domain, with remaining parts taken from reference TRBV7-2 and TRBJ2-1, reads GAGVSQSPSNKVTEKGKDVELRCDPISGHTALYWYRQSLGQGLEFLIYFQGNSAPDKSGLPSDRFSAERTGGSVSTLTIQRTQQEDSAVYLCASSPPAGGRNEQFFGPGTRLTVL.

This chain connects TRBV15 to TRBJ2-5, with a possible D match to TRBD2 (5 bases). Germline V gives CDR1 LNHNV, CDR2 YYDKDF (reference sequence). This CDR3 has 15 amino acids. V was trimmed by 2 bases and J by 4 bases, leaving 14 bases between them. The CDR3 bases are TGTGCCACCAGCAGATCAGCGCTAGCCGTAGAGACCCAGTACTTC. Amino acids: CATSRSALAVETQYF. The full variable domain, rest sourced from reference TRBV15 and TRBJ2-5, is DAMVIQNPRYQVTQFGKPVTLSCSQTLNHNVMYWYQQKSSQAPKLLFHYYDKDFNNEADTPDNFQSRRPNTSFCFLDIRSPGLGDTAMYLCATSRSALAVETQYFGPGTRLLVL.

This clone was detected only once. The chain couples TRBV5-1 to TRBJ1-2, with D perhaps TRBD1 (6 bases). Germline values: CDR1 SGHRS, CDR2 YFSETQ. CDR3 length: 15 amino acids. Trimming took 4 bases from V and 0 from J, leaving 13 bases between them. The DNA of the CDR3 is TGCGCCAGCAGCGCGGAGGGGGGGGCTAACTATGGCTACACCTTC. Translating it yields CASSAEGGANYGYTF. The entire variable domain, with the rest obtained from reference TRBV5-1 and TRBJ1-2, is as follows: KAGVTQTPRYLIKTRGQQVTLSCSPISGHRSVSWYQQTPGQGLQFLFEYFSETQRNKGNFPGRFSGRQFSNSRSEMNVSTLELGDSALYLCASSAEGGANYGYTFGSGTRLTVV.

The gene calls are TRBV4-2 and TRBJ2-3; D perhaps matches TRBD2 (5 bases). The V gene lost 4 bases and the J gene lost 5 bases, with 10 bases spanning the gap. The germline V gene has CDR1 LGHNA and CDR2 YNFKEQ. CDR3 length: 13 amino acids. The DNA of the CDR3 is TGTGCCAGCAGCCTTCTACGGGGAGATACGCAGTATTTT. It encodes CASSLLRGDTQYF.

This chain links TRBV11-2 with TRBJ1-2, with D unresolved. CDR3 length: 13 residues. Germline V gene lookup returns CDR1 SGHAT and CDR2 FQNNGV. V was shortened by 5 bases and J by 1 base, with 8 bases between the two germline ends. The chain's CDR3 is CASSPTDNYGYTF. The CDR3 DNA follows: TGTGCCAGCAGCCCCACAGATAACTATGGCTACACCTTC.

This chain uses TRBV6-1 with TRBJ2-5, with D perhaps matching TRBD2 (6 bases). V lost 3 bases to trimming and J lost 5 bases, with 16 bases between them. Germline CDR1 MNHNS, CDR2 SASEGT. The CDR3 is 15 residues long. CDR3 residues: CASSEIVGGGETQYF. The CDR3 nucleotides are TGTGCCAGCAGTGAGATAGTCGGAGGAGGGGAGACCCAGTACTTC.

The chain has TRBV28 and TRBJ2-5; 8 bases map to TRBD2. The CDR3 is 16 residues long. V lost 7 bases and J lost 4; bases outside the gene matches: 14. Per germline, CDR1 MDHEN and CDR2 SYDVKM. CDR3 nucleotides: TGTGCCAGCACTCTTCGGGGAGCGGGAGTTGGAGAGACCCAGTACTTC. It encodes CASTLRGAGVGETQYF.

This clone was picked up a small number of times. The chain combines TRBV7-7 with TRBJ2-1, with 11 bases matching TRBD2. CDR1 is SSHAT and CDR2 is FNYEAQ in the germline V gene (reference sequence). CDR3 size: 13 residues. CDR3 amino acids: CASALAGGSEQFF. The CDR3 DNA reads TGTGCTAGCGCCCTAGCGGGAGGATCTGAGCAGTTCTTC.

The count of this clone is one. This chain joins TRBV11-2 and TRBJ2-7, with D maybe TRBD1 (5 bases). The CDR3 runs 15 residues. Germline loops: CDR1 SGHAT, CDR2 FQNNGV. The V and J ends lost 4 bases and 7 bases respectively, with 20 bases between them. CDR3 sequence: CASSWPRVPAGEQYF. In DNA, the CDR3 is TGTGCCAGCAGCTGGCCCAGGGTCCCGGCTGGGGAGCAGTACTTC.

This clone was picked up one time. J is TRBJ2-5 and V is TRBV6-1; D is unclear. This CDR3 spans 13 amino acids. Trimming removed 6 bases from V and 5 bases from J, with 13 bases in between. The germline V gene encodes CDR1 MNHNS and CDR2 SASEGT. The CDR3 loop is CASRGVSEETQYF. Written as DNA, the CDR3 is TGTGCCAGCAGGGGCGTTTCTGAGGAGACCCAGTACTTC.